This T cell receptor (beta chain) was sequenced in a study of T cells in Graves' hyperthyroidism and ophthalmopathy. For the study at large: Peripheral blood collection took place at initial diagnosis, before any treatment. Points from the study as a whole: Ophthalmopathy was distinguished from stable hyperthyroidism by 13 V-J signatures.

The CDR3 runs to 13 residues. The germline gives CDR1 SQVTM, CDR2 ANQGSEA. Diagnosis rested on symptoms, serum thyroxine and TRAb, thyroid ultrasound, and orbital computed tomography. From approximately 9.3 ml of fresh peripheral blood, PBMCs were isolated. This clonotype was recorded at least ten times. Its antigen is currently unknown. The investigators amplified TCR beta CDR3 regions from RNA transcripts. First-round RT-PCR of the TCR CDR3 relied on the HTBI primer set. TCRdb recomputed calls from the multiplex PCR reads with MiXCR, one row per CDR3 protein. The sample shows about 680,000 distinct CDR3 sequences, 35% of them seen only once.

Sequencing input: blood. V usage is TRBV29-1 and J usage is TRBJ1-2, with 8 positions matching TRBD1. The TCR originated in a woman aged 40-49 years with Graves' hyperthyroidism. The CDR3 is CTIQTQGEYGYTF. CDR3 DNA sequence: TGCACCATTCAAACACAGGGGGAATATGGCTACACCTTC.